The 17 T cell receptor beta chains given below trace back to one sample, sequenced in a study of T-cell memory formation after mild COVID-19. TCRdb reprocessed the 5' RACE reads with MiXCR, giving one entry per CDR3 protein. The sample consists of about 250,000 distinct CDR3 sequences, 15% of them appearing once. Material: PBMCs or a T cell subset sorted from them (not recorded which). The receptors stem from an adult woman who had mild COVID-19 (a few samples of this study predate the infection). Cell type and time point are not known.

The CDR3 DNA reads as TGTGCCAGCAGCCAAGCCCCTGGGGGGCGGGGGAATTCACCCCTCCACTTT. Residues: CASSQAPGGRGNSPLHF. This chain connects TRBV4-2 to TRBJ1-6, with a weak D call TRBD1 (6 bases). The CDR3 has 17 residues. Trimming shortened V by 1 base and J by 7 bases, and 17 bases separated the two germline ends. Germline CDR1 and CDR2: LGHNA and YNFKEQ.

This chain connects TRBV3-1 to TRBJ2-1; perhaps TRBD1 as D (6 bases). This CDR3 is 12 amino acids long. Trimming removed 4 bases from V and 5 bases from J, with 6 bases in between. Germline CDR1 and CDR2: LGHDT and YNNKEL (reference sequence). The CDR3 sequence: CASSRTDNEQFF. CDR3 nucleotide sequence: TGTGCCAGCAGCCGGACAGACAATGAGCAGTTCTTC.

The table lists this clonotype with a few counts. The chain couples TRBV6-5 to TRBJ1-4; D unclear. This CDR3 has 14 residues. Trimming stripped 7 bases from V and 7 bases from J, with 16 bases between. Germline CDR1 MNHEY, CDR2 SVGAGI. CDR3 sequence (DNA): TGTGCCAGCAAGCCCCCAGGAATGGGTGAAAAACTGTTTTTT. Translation: CASKPPGMGEKLFF.

This clonotype has only a few counts. This chain joins TRBV25-1 and TRBJ2-4, with 9 positions matching TRBD1. CDR1 is MGHDK, CDR2 SYGVNS, per germline. V gave up 3 bases and J gave up 6 bases; unmatched junction bases: 12. There are 17 residues in the CDR3. The CDR3 nucleotides are TGTGCCAGCAGTGACTTACAGGGGGCGCGAGGTAGAAACATTCAGTACTTC. Translation: CASSDLQGARGRNIQYF.

V and J are TRBV30 and TRBJ2-4; 9 bases match TRBD2. The CDR3 has 16 residues. The trim removed 2 bases at V and 8 bases at J, leaving 13 bases unmatched. The germline V gene encodes CDR1 GTSNPN and CDR2 SVGIG (reference sequence). The CDR3 DNA follows: TGTGCCTGGAGTCTGGTCCGGGTAGCGGGAGAAGACATTCAGTACTTC. Residues: CAWSLVRVAGEDIQYF.

The chain links TRBV10-3 to TRBJ1-1; TRBD1 is a possible D gene (6 bases). The CDR3 is 14 amino acids. CDR1 ENHRY and CDR2 SYGVKD come from the germline V gene. V lost 1 base, J lost 2 bases, and 8 bases lay in between. Here the CDR3 reads CAISELTGNTEAFF. CDR3 nucleotides: TGTGCCATCAGTGAGTTGACAGGCAACACTGAAGCTTTCTTT.

In its sample, this clonotype was seen a few times. The chain's CDR3 is CASSLTGKEQYF. In nucleotides, the CDR3 is TGTGCCAGCAGCTTGACAGGGAAGGAGCAGTACTTC. The chain recombines TRBV5-5 with TRBJ2-7; maybe TRBD1 (6 bases). CDR1 and CDR2 (germline): SGHKS, YYEKEE (reference sequence). CDR3 length equals 12 residues. With 1 base removed from V and 7 bases from J, the gap between germline ends came to 9 bases.

This clonotype was seen more than once but under ten times. The chain carries TRBV5-1 and TRBJ2-1; 10 bases match TRBD2. Germline V gives CDR1 SGHRS, CDR2 YFSETQ. The CDR3 extends over 17 amino acids. J lost 8 bases, V lost 1 base, and 12 bases had no gene match. The CDR3 region is CASSLTSGRAGRDEQFF. For the CDR3, the DNA is TGCGCCAGCAGCTTGACGAGCGGGAGGGCCGGTAGGGATGAGCAGTTCTTC. Full variable domain (missing parts from reference TRBV5-1 and TRBJ2-1): KAGVTQTPRYLIKTRGQQVTLSCSPISGHRSVSWYQQTPGQGLQFLFEYFSETQRNKGNFPGRFSGRQFSNSRSEMNVSTLELGDSALYLCASSLTSGRAGRDEQFFGPGTRLTVL.

The chain combines TRBV5-1 with TRBJ2-5; weak D call: TRBD1 (6 bases). Germline V CDR1 and CDR2: SGHRS, YFSETQ. V was cut by 2 bases and J by 4 bases, with 18 bases left in between. The CDR3 extends over 16 amino acids. The CDR3 bases are TGCGCCAGCAGCTTCGGGGACAATCAAAGGTTAGAGACCCAGTACTTC. Its protein is CASSFGDNQRLETQYF.

V gene TRBV2 combines with J gene TRBJ2-4; possibly TRBD2 for D (5 bases). V shed 6 bases and J shed 0 bases, with 12 bases lying between them. The CDR3 is made up of 15 amino acids. CDR1 is SNHLY and CDR2 is FYNNEI in the germline V gene. CDR3 residues: CASRSEVLAKNIQYF. In DNA, the CDR3 is TGTGCCAGCAGGTCGGAGGTTTTAGCCAAAAACATTCAGTACTTC.

A single count supports this clonotype. The genes are TRBV7-2 and TRBJ2-5, with TRBD2 identical over 8 bases. The germline V gene has CDR1 SGHTA and CDR2 FQGNSA. This CDR3 is built from 15 residues. The V and J ends lost 3 bases and 1 base, in that order; junction bases with no gene match: 4. CDR3: CASSFGRGGQETQYF. In DNA form, the CDR3 reads TGTGCCAGCAGCTTCGGACGGGGGGGCCAAGAGACCCAGTACTTC.

This clonotype showed up just a few times. The gene calls are TRBV29-1 and TRBJ1-1, with D perhaps matching TRBD1 (6 bases). CDR3 length: 15 residues. The V end was cut by 6 bases, the J end by 1 base, with 18 bases between. The germline CDR1 and CDR2 sequences are SQVTM and ANQGSEA. CDR3 sequence reads: CSVRWGGASNTEAFF. The CDR3 DNA reads as TGCAGCGTCCGGTGGGGGGGGGCCTCGAACACTGAAGCTTTCTTT.

This clonotype showed up just a few times. The chain employs TRBV11-2 and TRBJ2-1, with 7 nucleotides matching TRBD1. Trimming took 1 base from V and 6 from J; bases not matched to a gene: 6. The CDR3 totals 15 residues. Germline V gene data show CDR1 as SGHAT and CDR2 as FQNNGV. Here the CDR3 DNA reads TGTGCCAGCAGCTTAGTGGGACAGAGTAGCAATGAGCAGTTCTTC. Translating it yields CASSLVGQSSNEQFF.

This clonotype was detected many times. V usage is TRBV7-9 and J usage is TRBJ2-7, with D uncertain. The CDR3 is made up of 13 amino acids. Trimming shortened V by 1 base and J by 6 bases, and 10 bases separated the two germline ends. CDR1 is SEHNR, CDR2 FQNEAQ, per germline (reference sequence). CDR3 sequence reads: CASSLDNRLEQYF. CDR3 in DNA: TGTGCCAGCAGCTTAGACAATCGGCTCGAGCAGTACTTC.

V usage is TRBV29-1 and J usage is TRBJ1-1; D gene uncertain. The germline V and J ends were trimmed by 7 bases and 3 bases, with 12 bases remaining between them. The CDR3 is 12 residues long. From germline, CDR1 is SQVTM and CDR2 ANQGSEA. CDR3 bases: TGCAGCGCGACTAAAGGCGACACTGAAGCTTTCTTT. Translating it yields CSATKGDTEAFF.

Concerning this clonotype: Germline is not matched at one junction end, which may reflect a read error. The chain recombines TRBV7-2 with TRBJ2-1, with D perhaps being TRBD1 or TRBD2 (5 bases each). The CDR3 consists of 15 residues. CDR1 is SGHTA and CDR2 is FQGNSA in the germline V gene. CDR3 protein: CASSLAVPPWGSDGF. CDR3 bases: TGTGCCAGCAGCTTAGCGGTTCCCCCTTGGGGGTCCGACGGTTTC.

This clonotype was seen at least ten times. The DNA of the CDR3 is TGTGCCAGCAGCCAAGTCACGGGACTAGCGGGGGCAGATACGCAGTATTTT. This encodes CASSQVTGLAGADTQYF. The rearrangement links TRBV4-2 to TRBJ2-3; 14 bases are shared with TRBD2. The CDR3 runs 17 residues. Germline V gene data show CDR1 as LGHNA and CDR2 as YNFKEQ. The J segment lost 4 bases and the V segment lost 1 base, leaving 4 bases of the junction unmatched.